The rows below give T cell receptor beta chains drawn from one sample of a study of blood T cells in healthy people across ages. Each CDR3 protein gets one entry after TCRdb re-called the 5' RACE reads with MiXCR. The data contain about 1.1 million distinct CDR3 sequences, less than 45% of them singletons. Material: blood. These receptors came from a man aged 18 to 30 in good health. Both conserved end residues are part of each CDR3. A D gene is named only where the DNA matches it firmly. Only part of the rows carry a size: once, few, many, or a class if the clone is expanded.

>-|-|TRBJ2-7|TRBV21-1
TGTGCCAGCAGCAAACTAAGGTGCTGGCGGGGAAAGTTATCCAATGAGCAGTACTTC
CASSKLRCWRGKLSNEQYF
>-|-|TRBJ2-7|TRBV18
TGTGCCAGCTCACCTGTCGGGAAGAACTACGAGCAGTACTTC
CASSPVGKNYEQYF
>TRBD1|few|TRBJ2-2|TRBV7-9
TGTGCCAGCAGCCCCCCCCGACAGGGCACCGGGGAGCTGTTTTTT
CASSPPRQGTGELFF
>-|-|TRBJ1-4|TRBV27
TGTGCCAGCAGTAGGGACCCCGGGAATGAAAAACTGTTTTTT
CASSRDPGNEKLFF
>TRBD2|-|TRBJ2-7|TRBV20-1
TGCAGTGCTTTCGCCCTTAGCGGGGGGAACAATGAGCAGTACTTC
CSAFALSGGNNEQYF
>TRBD1|-|TRBJ1-2|TRBV13
TGTGCCAGCAGCTTAGGGGGACAGGGAAATTCGAACTGTGGCTACACCTTC
CASSLGGQGNSNCGYTF
>-|-|TRBJ1-6|TRBV2
TGTGCCAGTCATCCCGAGAATAATTCACCCCTCCACTTT
CASHPENNSPLHF
>-|-|TRBJ2-7|TRBV20-1
TGCAGTGCTAGTGCAGGGACCTACGAGCAGTACTTC
CSASAGTYEQYF
>TRBD2|once|TRBJ2-1|TRBV3-1
TGTGCCAGCGGCTGGCTAGCGGGGGGGCTCCGTGAGCAGTTCTTC
CASGWLAGGLREQFF
>-|few|TRBJ2-7|TRBV20-1
TGCAGTGCTAGTGATAGGGGTAGCCCCTACGAGCAGTACTTC
CSASDRGSPYEQYF
>-|-|TRBJ2-7|TRBV25-1
TGTGCCGGCAGTGATCCCTTATATTCCTACGAGCAGTACTTC
CAGSDPLYSYEQYF
>TRBD1|few|TRBJ1-2|TRBV28
TGTACCACCGGGACAGGGAATGGCTACACCTTC
CTTGTGNGYTF
>TRBD1|-|TRBJ1-2|TRBV27
TGTGCCAGCAGTACCGGGACAGGGGGCCTCTATGGCTGCACCTTC
CASSTGTGGLYGCTF
>TRBD2|-|TRBJ2-5|TRBV19
TGTGCCACCAGTACTAGCGGGGTTTCGGAGACCCAGTACTTC
CATSTSGVSETQYF
>-|few|TRBJ2-5|TRBV20-1
TGCAGTGCTAGAGAAACAGGGCACGAGACCCAGTACTTC
CSARETGHETQYF
>TRBD1|-|TRBJ2-4|TRBV4-1
TGCGCCAGCAGCCGCCGGACAGGGGGCGAAAACATTCGGTACTTC
CASSRRTGGENIRYF
>-|-|TRBJ2-2|TRBV7-9
TGTGCCAGCAGCCCGGATGGATGGGGCACCGGGGAGCTGTTTTTT
CASSPDGWGTGELFF
>-|-|TRBJ1-2|TRBV7-9
TGTGCCAGCAGCTTGCAAGGCTCGCCGGGGAACTATGGCTACACCTTC
CASSLQGSPGNYGYTF
>TRBD1|-|TRBJ2-2|TRBV5-1
TGCGCCAGCAGCGGTTTACAAGGGGGCGCGAACACCGGGGAGCTGTTTTTT
CASSGLQGGANTGELFF
>-|-|TRBJ2-7|TRBV7-9
TGCGCCAGCAGCTTATCAAGGCGAAGTTACAATGAGCAGTACTTC
CASSLSRRSYNEQYF
>-|-|TRBJ2-5|TRBV9
TGTGCCAGCAGCGTAGAGACAGGTAACTACAATGAGCAGTACTTC
CASSVETGNYNEQYF
>-|-|TRBJ2-5|TRBV7-8
TGTGCCAGCAGTCTTAGACGGGGTGCCCAAGAGACCCAGTACTTC
CASSLRRGAQETQYF
>TRBD2|-|TRBJ2-5|TRBV10-3
TGTGCCATCAGGGGGACTAGCGGGGCATACAATGAGCAGTACTTC
CAIRGTSGAYNEQYF
>-|few|TRBJ2-2|TRBV4-2
TGTGCCAGCAGCCAAGATATGGCCTTCGAGAACACCGGGGAGCTGTTTTTT
CASSQDMAFENTGELFF
>TRBD1|few|TRBJ1-2|TRBV5-1
TGCGCCAGCAGCGTGACAGGGGGCGACGGCTACACCTTC
CASSVTGGDGYTF
>-|-|TRBJ1-3|TRBV9
TGTGCCAGCAGCGGAAAACCGGGACCTCTAAGCTCTGGAAACACCATATATTTT
CASSGKPGPLSSGNTIYF
>-|-|TRBJ2-2|TRBV12-3/TRBV12-4
TGTGCCAGCAGTTCCCCCGGGCGGGGTTCTACCGGGGAGCTGTTTTTT
CASSSPGRGSTGELFF
>-|few|TRBJ1-4|TRBV28
TGTGCCAGCAGGGGGAATAATGAAAAACTGTTTTTT
CASRGNNEKLFF
>-|few|TRBJ1-2|TRBV7-9
TGTGCCAGCAGCCCCCTTGGACCTAAAGCTAACTATGGCTACACCTTC
CASSPLGPKANYGYTF
>-|-|TRBJ2-3|TRBV4-1
TGCGCCAGCAGCCAAAGGCCTAAAGCAGATACGCAGTATTTT
CASSQRPKADTQYF
>TRBD1|few|TRBJ1-5|TRBV10-3
TGTGCCATCAGTGCAGGACAGGGACGAGGTCAGCCCCAGCATTTT
CAISAGQGRGQPQHF
>-|-|TRBJ2-4|TRBV5-1
TGCGCCAGCAGCTTGTTTCCGAATTCTCTAGGTGTGATAGCCAAAAACATTCAGTACTTC
CASSLFPNSLGVIAKNIQYF
>TRBD2|-|TRBJ2-5|TRBV7-2
TGTGCCAGCAGCTCGGAGACTAGCGAAGAGACCCAGTACTTC
CASSSETSEETQYF
>-|-|TRBJ2-3|TRBV4-3
TGCGCCAGCAGCCAAGGAGGGGTATCAGATACGCGGTATTTT
CASSQGGVSDTRYF
>-|-|TRBJ2-5|TRBV14
TGTGCCAGCATCCAGAGGCTAGAGGAGACCCAGTACTTC
CASIQRLEETQYF
>-|few|TRBJ2-1|TRBV20-1
TGCAGTGCTAGACTGGACCCCCAGGGAGATGAGCAGTTCTTC
CSARLDPQGDEQFF
>TRBD2|many|TRBJ2-1|TRBV7-6
TGTGCCAGCAGCTTAACCTCCCCTAGCGGTTACAATGAGCAGTTCTTC
CASSLTSPSGYNEQFF
>TRBD1|-|TRBJ2-5|TRBV13
TGTGCCAGCAGCTTCCCGGGACAGGGGGAGACCCAGTACTTC
CASSFPGQGETQYF
>TRBD2|-|TRBJ2-1|TRBV20-1
TGCAGTGCAGGGACTAACCTGTCCTCCTATAATGAGCAGTTCTTC
CSAGTNLSSYNEQFF
>TRBD1|once|TRBJ2-5|TRBV20-1
TGCGGTGCTAGAGACCTTACAGGGGGTAGAGAGACCCAGTACTTC
CGARDLTGGRETQYF
>TRBD1|-|TRBJ2-4|TRBV11-3
TGTGCCAGCAACTCTAGGACAGGGGAAAACATTCAGTACTTC
CASNSRTGENIQYF
>-|few|TRBJ2-5|TRBV6-5
TGTGCCAGCAGCCGTCCTCAGTTCGGGGAGACCCAGTACTTC
CASSRPQFGETQYF
>-|few|TRBJ2-7|TRBV2
TGTGCCAGCAGTGAAAATGACTCTTTCTATTACGAGCAGTACTTC
CASSENDSFYYEQYF
>TRBD1|many|TRBJ1-1|TRBV6-6
TGTGCCAGCAGTTCTCAGGGGGTGGACACTGAAGCTTTCTTT
CASSSQGVDTEAFF
>TRBD1|few|TRBJ1-2|TRBV25-1
TGTGCCAGCAGCCAACTGGACAGGGACTATGGCTACACCTTC
CASSQLDRDYGYTF